The following is a T cell receptor beta chain sequence with its context. The sample holds a few counts of this clonotype. The target of this receptor is not known. One base away there is no much larger clone; base qualities are not given. This sample stems from a study of blood T cells in healthy people across ages (dated by TCRdb to between 2015 and 2017). Turning to the overall study: In model experiments, template switching captured roughly one uniquely barcoded TCR beta cDNA molecule for every two T cells. Donors of different ages were randomly distributed across sequencing lanes to avoid experimental bias. The donors were split into four age groups: young (average around 15 years), middle-aged (39), aged (about 62) and long-lived (more than 80). To track age-related changes in TCR beta repertoire diversity, the study relied on deep sequencing normalized with unique cDNA molecular identifiers. Two additional independent replicas of 1 million unique cDNA reads from the same blood draw were analyzed for two donors (one aged 18 to 30 and one aged 80 or older).

The donors were 40 or so Caucasian individuals from Russia, aged about 6 to 100 years, who were systemically healthy. Each donor gave about 10 milliliters of peripheral blood, drawn into EDTA-treated Vacutainer tubes. Ficoll-Paque density-gradient centrifugation was used to isolate PBMCs, with at least 6.5 million per sample. Trizol reagent was used to extract total RNA from PBMCs, with at least 5.5 micrograms per sample. Naive CD45RAhigh/CD27high T cell percentages were measured by flow cytometry on a PBMC aliquot from every donor. Library method: 5' RACE. The listed sequencing device is Illumina HiSeq 2500. The second PCR ran for roughly 7 to 12 cycles and used a J-beta primer mix along with a sample-barcoded 5' primer. A unique molecular identifier was introduced onto each TCR beta cDNA molecule by a template-switch 5' adaptor carrying 12 random nucleotides. Each sample yielded at least 2.5 million CDR3-containing paired-end reads. First-strand cDNA synthesis was performed from all RNA using the Mint cDNA synthesis kit, with priming by a TRBC-specific oligonucleotide. Following uracil-DNA glycosylase treatment, a first 18-cycle PCR with universal primers M1SS and BC2_uni_R was performed on all cDNA. The authors' pipeline ran thus. Normalization of each sample was performed by random selection of 1 million high-quality reads, each carrying a distinct molecular identifier. Reads sharing molecular identifiers were discarded rather than binned into consensus sequences. MiTCR, set to a Q25 quality threshold and the strictest error-elimination algorithm, was used for CDR3 identification, clonotype clustering and error correction. A nonparametric unseen species model with Euler transformation was used to estimate a lower bound on total TCR beta diversity. TCRdb reanalyzed the raw reads on its own, using fastp at Q25 for trimming and MiXCR for clone calling, and kept in-frame beta chains. A single entry per CDR3 protein holds the most common genes and DNA from its merged rows. The V and J calls follow TCRdb's processing rather than the paper's. The sample profile shows 1.5 million to 2 million distinct CDR3 sequences; 28% of them were found once. Together, the top ten hold 6.5% to 8.5% of the sample.

CDR1 is given as SGHRS and CDR2 as YFSETQ, both from the germline V gene. V and J are trimmed by 0 bases and 3 bases, and the gene matches miss 5 bases of the junction. Inclusive of the bounding cysteine and phenylalanine, the CDR3 is 16 residues long. Just CDR3 DNA is preserved here, 48 bases in frame from base 1. Findings and caveats that apply to the study as a whole: Observed TCR beta diversity correlated strongly with the percentage of naive T cells measured by flow cytometry. Compared with the aged group, more naive CD4+ T cells, fewer expanded clones and increased TCR diversity were shown by the long-lived group, suggesting age selection. Observed TCR beta diversity per million T cells fell roughly linearly with age, and a significant reduction was already apparent by age around 40. Estimates of total diversity based on one million sequenced T cells were considered lower bounds and underestimates. Because the CMV infection status of the donors was unknown, age-related changes in expanded clonotypes may potentially have been confounded. Bulk unsorted PBMC profiling prevented conclusive comparison of naive and antigen-experienced compartments.

This TCR was recovered from a woman aged 30 to 39 in good health. The V and J genes are TRBV5-1 and TRBJ2-3; the central 9 bases match TRBD2. The sequenced material came from blood. The CDR3 protein is CASSLEIAGATDTQYF. The base sequence is TGCGCCAGCAGCTTGGAGATAGCGGGAGCTACAGATACGCAGTATTTT.